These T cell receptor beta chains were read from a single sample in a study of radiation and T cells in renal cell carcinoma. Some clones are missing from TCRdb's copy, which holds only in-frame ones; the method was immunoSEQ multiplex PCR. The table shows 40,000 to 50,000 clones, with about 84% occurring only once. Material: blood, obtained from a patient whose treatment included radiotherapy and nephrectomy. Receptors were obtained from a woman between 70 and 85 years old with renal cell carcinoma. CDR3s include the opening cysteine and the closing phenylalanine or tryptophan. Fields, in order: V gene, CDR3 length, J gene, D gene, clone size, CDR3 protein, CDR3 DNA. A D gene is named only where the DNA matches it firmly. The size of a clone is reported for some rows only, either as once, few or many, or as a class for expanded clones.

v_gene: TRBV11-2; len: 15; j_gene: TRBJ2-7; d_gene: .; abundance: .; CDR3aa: CASSPSTRGAYEQYF; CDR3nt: TGTGCCAGCAGCCCATCGACCCGGGGCGCCTACGAGCAGTACTTC
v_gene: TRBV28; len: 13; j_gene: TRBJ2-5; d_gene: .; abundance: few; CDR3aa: CASRVGSWETQYF; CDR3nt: TGTGCCAGCAGGGTAGGGAGTTGGGAGACCCAGTACTTC
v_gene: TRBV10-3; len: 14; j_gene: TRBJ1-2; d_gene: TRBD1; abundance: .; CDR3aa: CAISESGQVYGYTF; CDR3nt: TGTGCCATCAGTGAGTCGGGACAGGTCTATGGCTACACCTTC
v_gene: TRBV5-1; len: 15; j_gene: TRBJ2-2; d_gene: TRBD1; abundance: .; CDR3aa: CASSWGQEVTGELFF; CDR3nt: TGCGCCAGCAGCTGGGGACAGGAGGTCACCGGGGAGCTGTTTTTT
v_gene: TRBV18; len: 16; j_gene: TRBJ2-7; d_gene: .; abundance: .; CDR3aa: CASSRSPHRSSYEQYF; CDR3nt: TGTGCCAGCTCACGCTCCCCCCACAGGAGCTCCTACGAGCAGTACTTC
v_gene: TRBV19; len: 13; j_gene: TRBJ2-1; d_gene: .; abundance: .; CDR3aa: CASRGPPTDEQFF; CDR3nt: TGTGCCAGTAGGGGGCCCCCGACCGATGAGCAGTTCTTC
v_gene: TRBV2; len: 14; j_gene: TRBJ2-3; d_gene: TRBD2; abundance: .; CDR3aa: CASSPTSGSATQYF; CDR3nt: TGTGCCAGCAGCCCGACTAGCGGGAGTGCTACGCAGTATTTT
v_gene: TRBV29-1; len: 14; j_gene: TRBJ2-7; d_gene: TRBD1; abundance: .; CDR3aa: CSVDTGTGTREQYF; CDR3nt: TGCAGCGTTGACACCGGGACAGGGACGCGGGAGCAGTACTTC
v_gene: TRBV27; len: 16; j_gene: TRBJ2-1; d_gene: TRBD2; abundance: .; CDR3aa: CASSLFGWGGNNEQFF; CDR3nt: TGTGCCAGCAGTTTATTTGGCTGGGGGGGGAACAATGAGCAGTTCTTC
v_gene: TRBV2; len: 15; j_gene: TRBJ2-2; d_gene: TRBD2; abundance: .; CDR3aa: CAGSETSGNTGELFF; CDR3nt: TGTGCCGGTTCGGAGACTAGCGGAAACACCGGGGAGCTGTTTTTT
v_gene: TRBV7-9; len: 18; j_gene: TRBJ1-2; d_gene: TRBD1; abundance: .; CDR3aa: CASSYVPGQGAAVYGYTF; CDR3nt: TGTGCCAGCAGCTACGTCCCGGGACAGGGGGCTGCGGTCTATGGCTACACCTTC
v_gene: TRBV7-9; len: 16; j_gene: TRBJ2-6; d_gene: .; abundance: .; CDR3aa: CASSFQWTSGANVLTF; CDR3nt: TGTGCCAGCAGCTTTCAGTGGACCTCTGGGGCCAACGTCCTGACTTTC
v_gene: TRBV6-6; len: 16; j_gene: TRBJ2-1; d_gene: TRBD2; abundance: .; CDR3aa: CASSPRASGGANEQFF; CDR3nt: TGTGCCAGCAGTCCCCGAGCTAGCGGGGGGGCCAATGAGCAGTTCTTC
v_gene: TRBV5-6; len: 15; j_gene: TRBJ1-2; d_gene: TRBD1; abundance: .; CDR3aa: CASSKNGDRVWGYTF; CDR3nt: TGTGCCAGCAGCAAGAACGGGGACAGGGTATGGGGCTACACCTTC
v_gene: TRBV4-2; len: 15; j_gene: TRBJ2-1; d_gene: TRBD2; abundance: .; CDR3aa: CASSQSGTSGAEQFF; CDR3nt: TGTGCCAGCAGCCAGTCCGGGACTAGCGGGGCTGAGCAGTTCTTC
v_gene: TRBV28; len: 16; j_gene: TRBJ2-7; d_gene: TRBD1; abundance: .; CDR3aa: CASSPSGTASSYEQYF; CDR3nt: TGTGCCAGCAGTCCTAGTGGGACAGCGAGCTCCTACGAGCAGTACTTC
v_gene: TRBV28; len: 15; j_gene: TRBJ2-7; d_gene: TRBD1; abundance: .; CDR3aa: CASSLYTGGGYEQYF; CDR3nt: TGTGCCAGCAGTTTATATACAGGGGGCGGGTACGAGCAGTACTTC
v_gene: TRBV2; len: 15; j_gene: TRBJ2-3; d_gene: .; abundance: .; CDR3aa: CASTPQGSSTDTQYF; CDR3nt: TGTGCCAGCACCCCCCAGGGCAGTTCCACAGATACGCAGTATTTT
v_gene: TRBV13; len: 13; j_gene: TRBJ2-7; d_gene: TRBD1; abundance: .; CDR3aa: CASSTITGGEQYF; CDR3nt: TGTGCCAGCAGCACCATAACAGGGGGCGAGCAGTACTTC
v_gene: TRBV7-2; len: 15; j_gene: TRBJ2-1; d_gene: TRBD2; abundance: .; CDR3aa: CASSYLGAGDTEQFF; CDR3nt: TGTGCCAGCAGCTACTTGGGAGCGGGGGATACTGAGCAGTTCTTC
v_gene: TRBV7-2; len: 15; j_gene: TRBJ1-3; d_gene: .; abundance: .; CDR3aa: CASSYQSAGGNTIYF; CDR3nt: TGTGCCAGCAGCTACCAGTCTGCCGGGGGAAACACCATATATTTT
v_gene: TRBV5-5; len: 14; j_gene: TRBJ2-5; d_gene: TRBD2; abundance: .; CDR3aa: CASSSTGGQETQYF; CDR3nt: TGTGCCAGCAGTTCAACGGGGGGGCAAGAGACCCAGTACTTC
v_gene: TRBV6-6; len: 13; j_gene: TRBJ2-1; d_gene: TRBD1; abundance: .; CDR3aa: CASTQGARGEQFF; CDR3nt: TGTGCCAGCACCCAGGGGGCCAGGGGTGAGCAGTTCTTC
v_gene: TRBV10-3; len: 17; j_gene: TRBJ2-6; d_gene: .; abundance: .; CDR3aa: CAISESDSSSGANVLTF; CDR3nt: TGTGCCATCAGTGAGTCGGACTCCTCCTCTGGGGCCAACGTCCTGACTTTC
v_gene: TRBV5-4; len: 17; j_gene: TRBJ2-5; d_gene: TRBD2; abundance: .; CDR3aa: CASSPDGGAIGRETQYF; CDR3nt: TGTGCCAGCAGCCCCGACGGGGGGGCAATCGGACGGGAGACCCAGTACTTC
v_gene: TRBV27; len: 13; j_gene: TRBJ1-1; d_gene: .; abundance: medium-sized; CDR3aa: CASGFTVAAEAFF; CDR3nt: TGTGCCAGCGGGTTTACGGTAGCTGCTGAAGCTTTCTTT
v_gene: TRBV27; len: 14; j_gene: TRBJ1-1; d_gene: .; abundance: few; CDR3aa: CASSPGSYGTEAFF; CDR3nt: TGTGCCAGCAGTCCAGGGTCTTACGGCACTGAAGCTTTCTTT
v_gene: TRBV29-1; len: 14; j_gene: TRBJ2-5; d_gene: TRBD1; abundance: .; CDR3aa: CSVVRQGGMETQYF; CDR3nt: TGCAGCGTTGTTCGACAGGGCGGCATGGAGACCCAGTACTTC
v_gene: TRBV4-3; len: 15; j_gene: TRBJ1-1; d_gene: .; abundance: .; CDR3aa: CASSQGLEGGTEAFF; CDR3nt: TGCGCCAGCAGCCAAGGGTTAGAGGGGGGGACTGAAGCTTTCTTT
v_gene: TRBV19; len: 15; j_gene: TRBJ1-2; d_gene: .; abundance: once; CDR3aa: CASSSGTAANYGYTF; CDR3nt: TGTGCCAGTAGTTCCGGGACCGCGGCTAACTATGGCTACACCTTC
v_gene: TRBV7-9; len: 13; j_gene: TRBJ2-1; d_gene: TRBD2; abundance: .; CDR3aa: CASSVLAGDEQFF; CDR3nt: TGTGCCAGCAGCGTATTAGCGGGGGATGAGCAGTTCTTC
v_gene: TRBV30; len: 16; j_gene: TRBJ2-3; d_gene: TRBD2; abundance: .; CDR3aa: CAWQRGLAGSTDTQYF; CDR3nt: TGTGCCTGGCAACGGGGACTAGCTGGAAGCACAGATACGCAGTATTTT
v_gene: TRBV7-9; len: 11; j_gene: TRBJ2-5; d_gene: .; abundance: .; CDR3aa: CASSTGETQYF; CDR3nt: TGTGCCAGCAGCACCGGGGAGACCCAGTACTTC
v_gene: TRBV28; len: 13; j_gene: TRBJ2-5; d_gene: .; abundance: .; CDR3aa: CASMGGGQETQYF; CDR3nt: TGTGCCAGCATGGGGGGTGGACAAGAGACCCAGTACTTC
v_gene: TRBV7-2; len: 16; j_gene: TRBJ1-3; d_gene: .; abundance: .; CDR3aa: CASSLVGVAAGNTIYF; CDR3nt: TGTGCCAGCAGCTTAGTAGGGGTCGCAGCAGGAAACACCATATATTTT
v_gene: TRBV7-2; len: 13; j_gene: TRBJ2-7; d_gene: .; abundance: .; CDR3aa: CASSAGQRYEQYF; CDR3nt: TGTGCCAGCAGCGCGGGACAGCGTTACGAGCAGTACTTC
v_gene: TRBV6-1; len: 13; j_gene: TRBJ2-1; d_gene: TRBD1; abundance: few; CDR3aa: CSLGRQGANEQFF; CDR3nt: TGTTCACTAGGACGACAGGGGGCAAATGAGCAGTTCTTC
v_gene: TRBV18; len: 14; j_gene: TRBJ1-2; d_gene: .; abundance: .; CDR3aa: CASSPRRDKDDYTF; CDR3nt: TGTGCCAGCTCACCACGCAGGGACAAGGACGACTACACCTTC
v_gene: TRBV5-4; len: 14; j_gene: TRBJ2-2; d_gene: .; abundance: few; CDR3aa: CASSFGHGTGELFF; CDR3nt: TGTGCCAGCAGCTTCGGCCACGGGACCGGGGAGCTGTTTTTT